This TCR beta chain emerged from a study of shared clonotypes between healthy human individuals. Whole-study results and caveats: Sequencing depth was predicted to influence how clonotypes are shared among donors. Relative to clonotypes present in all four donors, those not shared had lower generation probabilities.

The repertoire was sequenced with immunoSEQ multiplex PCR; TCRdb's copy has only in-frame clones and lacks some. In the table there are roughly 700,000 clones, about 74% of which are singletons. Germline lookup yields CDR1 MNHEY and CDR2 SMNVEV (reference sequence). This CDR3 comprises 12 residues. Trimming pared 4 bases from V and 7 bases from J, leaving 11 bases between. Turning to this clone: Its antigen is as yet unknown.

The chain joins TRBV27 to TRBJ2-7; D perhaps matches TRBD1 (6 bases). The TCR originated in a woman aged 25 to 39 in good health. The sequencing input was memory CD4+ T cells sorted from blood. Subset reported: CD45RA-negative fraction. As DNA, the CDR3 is TGTGCCAGCAGTTCGGACAGAGGGGAGCAGTACTTC. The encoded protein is CASSSDRGEQYF.